These T cell receptor beta chains were read from a single sample in a study of T cells after posttransplantation cyclophosphamide. Here immunoSEQ multiplex PCR was the method, and the copy in TCRdb shows in-frame clones only, minus some. This repertoire shows 28,000 or so clones, 86% found once; its top ten account for roughly 3.3%. The sequenced material came from PBMCs. Every receptor here comes from a middle-aged man. The CDR3 runs from the conserved cysteine through the conserved F or W. Fields, in order: J gene, clone size, D gene, V gene, CDR3 protein, CDR3 DNA. The D gene is left open where the match is weak. Size tells how often a clone was seen (once, few, many) or the class of an expanded clone, and some rows leave it out.

J: TRBJ1-3
size: NA
D: NA
V: TRBV5-1
CDR3: CASSLAPFSGNTIYF
DNA: TGCGCCAGCAGCTTGGCCCCCTTCTCTGGAAACACCATATATTTT

J: TRBJ2-2
size: NA
D: TRBD2
V: TRBV7-9
CDR3: CASPGGGELFF
DNA: TGTGCCAGCCCGGGAGGCGGGGAGCTGTTTTTT

J: TRBJ1-5
size: NA
D: NA
V: TRBV18
CDR3: CASSPGGGDGPQHF
DNA: TGTGCCAGCTCACCGGGAGGGGGAGATGGGCCCCAGCATTTT

J: TRBJ2-7
size: NA
D: NA
V: TRBV5-5
CDR3: CASSRLDSYEQYF
DNA: TGTGCCAGCAGCAGACTAGACTCCTACGAGCAGTACTTC

J: TRBJ2-1
size: NA
D: NA
V: TRBV7-2
CDR3: CASSPYRRDNEQFF
DNA: TGTGCCAGCAGCCCCTACAGGAGGGACAATGAGCAGTTCTTC

J: TRBJ2-7
size: NA
D: NA
V: TRBV6-1
CDR3: CASKGGEDLYEQYF
DNA: TGTGCCAGCAAGGGAGGCGAGGACTTATACGAGCAGTACTTC

J: TRBJ1-5
size: NA
D: TRBD1
V: TRBV7-8
CDR3: CASRRTGDQPQHF
DNA: TGTGCCAGCAGACGGACAGGGGATCAGCCCCAGCATTTT

J: TRBJ2-7
size: NA
D: TRBD1
V: TRBV28
CDR3: CASSKDRGSYEQYF
DNA: TGTGCCAGCAGTAAAGACAGGGGTTCCTACGAGCAGTACTTC

J: TRBJ1-2
size: NA
D: NA
V: TRBV5-1
CDR3: CASSLQGYYGYTF
DNA: TGCGCCAGCAGCTTACAGGGTTACTATGGCTACACCTTC

J: TRBJ1-4
size: NA
D: TRBD1
V: TRBV19
CDR3: CASSTYSQGAPEKLFF
DNA: TGTGCCAGTAGTACTTACTCTCAGGGGGCACCTGAAAAACTGTTTTTT

J: TRBJ2-7
size: NA
D: NA
V: TRBV6-5
CDR3: CASSYSIDIQQYF
DNA: TGTGCCAGCAGTTACTCGATAGATATCCAGCAGTACTTC

J: TRBJ2-5
size: few
D: TRBD1
V: TRBV7-2
CDR3: CASSLVSGGQGEETQYF
DNA: TGTGCCAGCAGCTTAGTGTCGGGGGGACAGGGGGAGGAGACCCAGTACTTC

J: TRBJ2-2
size: NA
D: NA
V: TRBV6-5
CDR3: CASNPDSGNTGELFF
DNA: TGTGCCAGCAATCCAGATAGCGGGAACACCGGGGAGCTGTTTTTT

J: TRBJ1-5
size: NA
D: TRBD1
V: TRBV11-2
CDR3: CASSSTGGGDQPQHF
DNA: TGTGCCAGCAGCTCTACAGGGGGCGGGGATCAGCCCCAGCATTTT

J: TRBJ1-1
size: once
D: TRBD1
V: TRBV18
CDR3: CASSHDRGTEAFF
DNA: TGTGCCAGCTCACACGACAGGGGCACTGAAGCTTTCTTT

J: TRBJ1-3
size: NA
D: NA
V: TRBV4-2
CDR3: CASSQGIQSSGNTIYF
DNA: TGTGCCAGCAGCCAAGGAATACAGAGCTCTGGAAACACCATATATTTT

J: TRBJ1-2
size: NA
D: TRBD1
V: TRBV15
CDR3: CATSRGGDRAYGYTF
DNA: TGTGCCACCAGCAGAGGTGGGGACAGGGCGTATGGCTACACCTTC

J: TRBJ1-2
size: NA
D: TRBD1
V: TRBV6-5
CDR3: CASSSRTGFEGGYTF
DNA: TGTGCCAGCAGCTCTAGGACAGGGTTCGAGGGGGGCTACACCTTC

J: TRBJ2-5
size: NA
D: NA
V: TRBV5-1
CDR3: CASMAGWGVQETQYF
DNA: TGCGCCAGCATGGCGGGGTGGGGGGTCCAAGAGACCCAGTACTTC

J: TRBJ1-3
size: NA
D: NA
V: TRBV7-2
CDR3: CASSPVQAGNTIYF
DNA: TGTGCCAGCAGCCCGGTACAGGCGGGAAACACCATATATTTT

J: TRBJ2-1
size: NA
D: NA
V: TRBV5-1
CDR3: CASSLTGGSSYNEQFF
DNA: TGCGCCAGCAGCTTGACGGGGGGCAGCTCCTACAATGAGCAGTTCTTC

J: TRBJ2-1
size: once
D: TRBD2
V: TRBV5-1
CDR3: CASKNSGGYNEQFF
DNA: TGCGCCAGCAAAAACTCGGGGGGCTACAATGAGCAGTTCTTC

J: TRBJ2-2
size: NA
D: NA
V: TRBV10-1
CDR3: CASNRNTGELFF
DNA: TGCGCCAGCAACAGGAACACCGGGGAGCTGTTTTTT

J: TRBJ2-3
size: once
D: TRBD2
V: TRBV2
CDR3: CASRVTSGTDTQYF
DNA: TGTGCCAGCAGGGTGACTAGCGGCACAGATACGCAGTATTTT

J: TRBJ1-4
size: NA
D: TRBD1
V: TRBV5-1
CDR3: CASSLADRFNEKLFF
DNA: TGCGCCAGCAGCTTGGCGGACAGGTTTAATGAAAAACTGTTTTTT

J: TRBJ1-4
size: NA
D: TRBD1
V: TRBV27
CDR3: CASGTYRGPNEKLFF
DNA: TGTGCCAGCGGCACCTACAGGGGGCCGAATGAAAAACTGTTTTTT

J: TRBJ1-3
size: NA
D: NA
V: TRBV27
CDR3: CASSHRRSSGNTIYF
DNA: TGTGCCAGCAGTCACCGGAGGAGCTCTGGAAACACCATATATTTT

J: TRBJ2-3
size: NA
D: TRBD1
V: TRBV7-9
CDR3: CASDDRGSDTQYF
DNA: TGTGCCAGCGACGACAGGGGTTCAGATACGCAGTATTTT

J: TRBJ2-1
size: NA
D: NA
V: TRBV19
CDR3: CASSIQLYNEQFF
DNA: TGTGCCAGTAGTATTCAATTGTACAATGAGCAGTTCTTC

J: TRBJ1-3
size: few
D: NA
V: TRBV10-3
CDR3: CAAGGGNTIYF
DNA: TGTGCCGCCGGAGGGGGAAACACCATATATTTT

J: TRBJ1-2
size: NA
D: TRBD1
V: TRBV18
CDR3: CASSADQGDGGYTF
DNA: TGTGCCAGCTCGGCGGACCAGGGGGATGGCGGCTACACCTTC

J: TRBJ2-7
size: NA
D: TRBD1
V: TRBV5-1
CDR3: CASSLQGATGEQYF
DNA: TGCGCCAGCAGCTTGCAGGGGGCAACGGGCGAGCAGTACTTC

J: TRBJ2-3
size: NA
D: NA
V: TRBV19
CDR3: CASSISAAGRSTDTQYF
DNA: TGTGCCAGTAGTATTAGTGCGGCGGGCCGAAGCACAGATACGCAGTATTTT

J: TRBJ1-6
size: NA
D: NA
V: TRBV28
CDR3: CASTTTVNNSPLHF
DNA: TGTGCCAGCACTACGACAGTCAATAATTCACCCCTCCACTTT

J: TRBJ1-3
size: NA
D: NA
V: TRBV28
CDR3: CASYNRAGVGGNTIYF
DNA: TGTGCCAGCTACAATCGTGCCGGGGTAGGCGGAAACACCATATATTTT

J: TRBJ1-2
size: NA
D: NA
V: TRBV10-3
CDR3: CANRGGAEGYTF
DNA: TGTGCCAACCGCGGGGGGGCTGAGGGCTACACCTTC

J: TRBJ2-6
size: NA
D: NA
V: TRBV7-3
CDR3: CASGQQGPGANVLTF
DNA: TGTGCCAGCGGACAACAGGGCCCTGGGGCCAACGTCCTGACTTTC

J: TRBJ2-7
size: few
D: TRBD1
V: TRBV5-6
CDR3: CASSSRDSSYEQYF
DNA: TGTGCCAGCAGCTCCCGGGACAGCTCCTACGAGCAGTACTTC

J: TRBJ1-6
size: NA
D: NA
V: TRBV2
CDR3: CASSEFAGGSYNSPLHF
DNA: TGTGCCAGCAGTGAATTCGCGGGGGGCAGCTATAATTCACCCCTCCACTTT

J: TRBJ1-1
size: few
D: TRBD1
V: TRBV27
CDR3: CASSYRGNTEAFF
DNA: TGTGCCAGCTCCTACAGGGGGAACACTGAAGCTTTCTTT

J: TRBJ2-6
size: NA
D: NA
V: TRBV15
CDR3: CATSGGGAGANVLTF
DNA: TGTGCCACCAGCGGAGGGGGCGCGGGGGCCAACGTCCTGACTTTC

J: TRBJ1-5
size: NA
D: NA
V: TRBV19
CDR3: CASRGSRDSGPYQPQHF
DNA: TGTGCCAGTAGAGGGAGCCGGGACTCAGGACCCTATCAGCCCCAGCATTTT

J: TRBJ2-1
size: few
D: TRBD2
V: TRBV19
CDR3: CASTPGGFGTSGGAGEQFF
DNA: TGTGCCAGTACGCCCGGTGGTTTTGGGACTAGCGGGGGGGCCGGTGAGCAGTTCTTC

J: TRBJ2-1
size: NA
D: TRBD2
V: TRBV7-3
CDR3: CASSLTAGGLLYNEQFF
DNA: TGTGCCAGCAGCTTAACAGCGGGAGGTTTGCTCTACAATGAGCAGTTCTTC

J: TRBJ2-7
size: NA
D: TRBD2
V: TRBV5-1
CDR3: CASSLVERGADEQYF
DNA: TGCGCCAGCAGCTTGGTAGAGCGGGGGGCAGACGAGCAGTACTTC

J: TRBJ2-3
size: NA
D: NA
V: TRBV9
CDR3: CASSVVGADQQYF
DNA: TGTGCCAGCAGCGTAGTGGGGGCCGACCAGCAGTATTTT

J: TRBJ1-4
size: NA
D: TRBD1
V: TRBV4-1
CDR3: CASSQAGGTNEKLFF
DNA: TGCGCCAGCAGCCAAGCAGGGGGAACAAATGAAAAACTGTTTTTT

J: TRBJ2-1
size: NA
D: NA
V: TRBV21-1
CDR3: CASSGGQGSTNEQFF
DNA: TGTGCCAGCAGTGGGGGACAGGGGAGTACTAATGAGCAGTTCTTC

J: TRBJ1-6
size: NA
D: NA
V: TRBV6-5
CDR3: CASRFTGSPLHF
DNA: TGTGCCAGCAGATTTACAGGCTCACCCCTCCACTTT

J: TRBJ1-3
size: NA
D: TRBD1
V: TRBV7-9
CDR3: CASSWRQTGGGHTIYF
DNA: TGTGCCAGCAGCTGGAGACAGACAGGGGGAGGACACACCATATATTTT

J: TRBJ1-2
size: NA
D: NA
V: TRBV28
CDR3: CASRPTGGSTNYGYTF
DNA: TGTGCCAGCAGACCAACGGGGGGATCAACTAACTATGGCTACACCTTC

J: TRBJ2-2
size: NA
D: TRBD1
V: TRBV14
CDR3: CASSPTGTGASGPGELFF
DNA: TGTGCCAGCAGCCCGACTGGAACAGGGGCCTCAGGGCCCGGGGAGCTGTTTTTT

J: TRBJ1-1
size: NA
D: NA
V: TRBV7-9
CDR3: CASLWGGGEAFF
DNA: TGTGCCAGCCTGTGGGGCGGGGGGGAAGCTTTCTTT

J: TRBJ2-5
size: once
D: TRBD2
V: TRBV9
CDR3: CASSAQVSGGQETQYF
DNA: TGTGCCAGCAGCGCCCAAGTGTCGGGGGGGCAAGAGACCCAGTACTTC